This record covers a single T cell receptor beta chain. V dropped 10 bases and J dropped 8 bases, with 20 bases sitting between them. The V gene's germline CDR1 is MDHEN and CDR2 SYDVKM. CDR3 length: 14 residues. In the original workflow: For nucleated cells, counts were estimated from reference gene primer amplification. The protocol was immunoSEQ multiplex PCR, while the TCRdb copy is restricted to in-frame clones and leaves out a portion. V, J and clone size were drawn from that table, and D and trimming were deduced from the DNA. This table has tens of thousands of clones, under 90% appearing once. These data belong to a study of blood T cell repertoires in COVID-19. Whole-study context: Collection of acute and convalescent COVID-19 samples took place in the United States, Italy and Spain. PBMCs, B-cell-depleted T cells, or T cells were the source of the cDNA or gDNA that made up the material.

The rearrangement joins TRBV28 to TRBJ1-4; D might be TRBD1 (6 bases). Sequencing input: peripheral blood. The TCR was taken from a human donor in a cohort sampled during active COVID-19. The CDR3 sequence: CATLGGGVGEKLFF. The CDR3 nucleotides read TGTGCCACTCTAGGAGGGGGGGTAGGGGAAAAACTGTTTTTT.